Sequencing of this TCR beta chain was carried out in a study of T cells in Graves' hyperthyroidism and ophthalmopathy. Overall study findings and caveats: A model built on 13 V-J features separated ophthalmopathy from stable hyperthyroidism. Blood also contained most expanded thyroid clonotypes above 0.001.

Exclusion criteria comprised uncontrolled infection, other autoimmune disease, pregnancy or lactation. Authors of the study amplified TCR beta CDR3 regions from RNA transcripts. HTBI primers were the set used in a first-round RT-PCR of the TCR CDR3. TCRdb passed the multiplex PCR reads through MiXCR, listing each CDR3 protein once. The data show some 600,000 distinct CDR3 sequences, with about 14% seen just once and less than 6% held by the top ten. This clonotype was seen only a few times. Its antigen is as yet unknown. Sequencing was carried out using blood. The source of this sequence is a woman aged 25 to 39 with Graves' hyperthyroidism that later progressed to Graves' ophthalmopathy.

CDR3 in DNA: TGTGCCAGCAGCGTAGAGTTCTCTGGAAACACCATATATTTT. This codes for CASSVEFSGNTIYF. The rearrangement uses TRBV9 and TRBJ1-3; D not resolved. In germline, CDR1 is SGDLS, CDR2 YYNGEE. The CDR3 is made up of 14 amino acids. V lost 0 bases and J 0 bases, leaving 4 bases between the germline ends.